This record covers a single T cell receptor beta chain. No cognate antigen has been identified for it. Per-nucleotide qualities are absent, and no much larger clonotype sits a single base away. This entry comes from a study of tumor-infiltrating T cells and Merkel cell polyomavirus (dated by TCRdb to 2015 to 2018). Context from the whole study: In Merkel cell carcinoma patients, the study examined CD8+ T cells specific for the Merkel cell polyomavirus KLL epitope. Across the study, one tumor sample was a frozen nodal tumor digest and one was a flash-frozen core biopsy of a metastasis. Disease stage at presentation varied among the patients, and patient follow-up lasted a median of about 2.5 years, ranging from roughly 1.1 to 6.0 years. TRB sequencing was performed on KLL-tetramer-sorted cells from blood or tumor-infiltrating lymphocytes in 14 to 15 samples, as well as on about a dozen matched whole-tumor samples. Varied, non-standardized therapies, including chemotherapy, radiation and immunotherapies, were received by the patients. The majority of whole-tumor samples consisted of approximately 23-micron curls cut from formalin-fixed, paraffin-embedded tissue blocks.

Results and caveats for the whole study, not just this receptor: Because the study covered only a single viral epitope, T cells targeting other Merkel cell polyomavirus epitopes were not captured. A higher intratumoral fraction of KLL-specific T cells (about 1.8-18% versus roughly 0-0.14%) was associated with significantly improved MCC-specific survival. KLL-specific TRB repertoires were diverse and largely private, with only one public clonotype among more than 300 unique sequences, shared by two patients. A greater number of unique KLL-specific clonotypes in tumors (about 5-120 vs 0-3) was associated with a significant advantage in MCC-specific survival (P = 0.0051). The small sample size of the study (n ≈ 13 patients) is a limitation.

Libraries were made using the immunoSEQ multiplex PCR assay. Genomic DNA extraction, TRB sequencing and normalization were carried out by Adaptive Biotechnologies (Seattle, WA). Processing in the source paper ran as follows. To compute clonality, the Shannon entropy of productive TRB sequences was normalized by log2 of unique productive sequences and then subtracted from one. To identify KLL-specific clonotypes in tumors, TCRbeta CDR3 amino acid sequences were matched against the sequences from the tetramer-sorted sample of each patient. TCRdb carries this immuneACCESS record with in-frame sequences only. Its versions omit some clonotypes, under half of them owing to an unresolved V gene in the studies checked, with the rest unexplained. Clone size and the V and J calls come from that table; the DNA yielded D and trimming. Here the sample has 20,000 to 30,000 clones; around nine tenths occur a single time. About 2.9% of the sample belongs to the ten largest clones.

By immunohistochemistry, the tumors of all patients showed robust positive staining for Merkel cell polyomavirus Large T antigen. Approximately 12 Merkel cell carcinoma patients were included, each with robust KLL-tetramer+ populations (above 0.04% of CD8+ T cells) in blood and/or cultured TIL. Every patient was Caucasian, and patient ages had a median of roughly 65 years and ranged from about 50 to 77 years. Lymph node tumors were analyzed for patients with unknown primaries presenting with nodal disease, or where primary tissue was insufficient. Trimming accounts for 0 bases at V and 4 bases at J, while the number of junction bases matched to no gene is 14. From a lookup of the germline V gene, CDR1 and CDR2 are SGDLS and YYNGEE. Measured from the cysteine to the phenylalanine, the CDR3 is 18 residues long. The sequence is cut down to CDR3 DNA, 54 bases in frame from base 1.

Recombination connected TRBV9 to TRBJ1-1; 8 middle bases align to TRBD1. Sequences were obtained from lymph node tissue. The clonotype comes from a man between 45 and 60 years old with Merkel cell carcinoma. The CDR3 region: CASSVEVAAGGLGTEAFF. At the DNA level, the sequence is TGTGCCAGCAGCGTAGAGGTCGCTGCAGGGGGCTTGGGCACTGAAGCTTTCTTT.